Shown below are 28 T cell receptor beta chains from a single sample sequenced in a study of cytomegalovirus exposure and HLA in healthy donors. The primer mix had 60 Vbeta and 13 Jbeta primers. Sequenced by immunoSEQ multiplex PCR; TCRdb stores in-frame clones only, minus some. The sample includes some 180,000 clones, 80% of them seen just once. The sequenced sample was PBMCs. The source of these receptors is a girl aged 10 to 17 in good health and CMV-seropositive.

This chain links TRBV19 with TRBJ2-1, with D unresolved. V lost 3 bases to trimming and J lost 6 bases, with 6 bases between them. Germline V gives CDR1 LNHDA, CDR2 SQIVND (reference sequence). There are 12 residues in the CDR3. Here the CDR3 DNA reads TGTGCCAGTAGTATTTCCAGCAATGAGCAGTTCTTC. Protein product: CASSISSNEQFF. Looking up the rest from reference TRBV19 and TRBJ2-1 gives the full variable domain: DGGITQSPKYLFRKEGQNVTLSCEQNLNHDAMYWYRQDPGQGLRLIYYSQIVNDFQKGDIAEGYSVSREKKESFPLTVTSAQKNPTAFYLCASSISSNEQFFGPGTRLTVL.

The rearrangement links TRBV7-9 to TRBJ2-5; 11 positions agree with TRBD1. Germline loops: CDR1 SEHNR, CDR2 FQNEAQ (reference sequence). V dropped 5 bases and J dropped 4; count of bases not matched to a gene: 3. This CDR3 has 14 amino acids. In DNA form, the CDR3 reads TGTGCCAGCAGCCGGGGACAGGGGGGAGAGACCCAGTACTTC. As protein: CASSRGQGGETQYF.

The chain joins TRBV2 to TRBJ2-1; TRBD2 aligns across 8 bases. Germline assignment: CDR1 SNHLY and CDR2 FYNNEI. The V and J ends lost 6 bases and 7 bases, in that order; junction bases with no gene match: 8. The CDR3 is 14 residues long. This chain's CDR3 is CASRGSGRRNEQFF. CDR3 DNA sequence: TGTGCCAGCAGGGGGAGCGGGAGACGGAATGAGCAGTTCTTC.

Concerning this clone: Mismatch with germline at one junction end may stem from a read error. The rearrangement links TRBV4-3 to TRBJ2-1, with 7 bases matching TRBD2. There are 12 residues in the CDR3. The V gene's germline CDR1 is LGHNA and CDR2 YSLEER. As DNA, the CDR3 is TGCGCCAGCAGCCAAGGTGTGGGAGGGAAAATCTTC. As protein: CASSQGVGGKIF.

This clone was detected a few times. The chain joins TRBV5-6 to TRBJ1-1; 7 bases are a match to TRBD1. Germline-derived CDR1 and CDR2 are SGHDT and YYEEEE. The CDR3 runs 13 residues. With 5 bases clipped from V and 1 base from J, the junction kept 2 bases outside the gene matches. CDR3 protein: CASSRTGNTEAFF. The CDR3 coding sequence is TGTGCCAGCAGTCGGACAGGGAACACTGAAGCTTTCTTT.

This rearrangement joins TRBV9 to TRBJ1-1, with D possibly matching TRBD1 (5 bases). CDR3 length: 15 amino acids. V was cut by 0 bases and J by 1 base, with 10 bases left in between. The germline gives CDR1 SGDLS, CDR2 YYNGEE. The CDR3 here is CASSVGGGWNTEAFF. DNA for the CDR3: TGTGCCAGCAGCGTAGGGGGGGGTTGGAACACTGAAGCTTTCTTT.

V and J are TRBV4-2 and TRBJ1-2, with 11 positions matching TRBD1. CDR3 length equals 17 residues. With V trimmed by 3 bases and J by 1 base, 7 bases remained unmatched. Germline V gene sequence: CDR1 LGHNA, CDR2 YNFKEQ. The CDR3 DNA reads TGTGCCAGCAGCCAGGGGACAGGGGGTAGACATAACTATGGCTACACCTTC. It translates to CASSQGTGGRHNYGYTF.

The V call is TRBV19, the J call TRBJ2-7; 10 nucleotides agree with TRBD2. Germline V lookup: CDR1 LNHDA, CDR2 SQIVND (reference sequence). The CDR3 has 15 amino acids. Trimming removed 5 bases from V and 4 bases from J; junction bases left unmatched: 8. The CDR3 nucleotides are TGTGCCAGTAGTGCCTTACTAGCGGGAATTTACGAGCAGTACTTC. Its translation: CASSALLAGIYEQYF.

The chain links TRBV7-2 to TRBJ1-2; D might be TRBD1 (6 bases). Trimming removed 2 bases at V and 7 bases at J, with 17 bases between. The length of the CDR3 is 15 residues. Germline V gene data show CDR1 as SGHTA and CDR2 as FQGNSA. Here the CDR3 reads CASSLYGSGGSGYTF. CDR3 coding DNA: TGTGCCAGCAGCTTATACGGGTCGGGGGGCAGTGGCTACACCTTC. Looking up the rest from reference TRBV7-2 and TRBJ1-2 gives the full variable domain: GAGVSQSPSNKVTEKGKDVELRCDPISGHTALYWYRQSLGQGLEFLIYFQGNSAPDKSGLPSDRFSAERTGGSVSTLTIQRTQQEDSAVYLCASSLYGSGGSGYTFGSGTRLTVV.

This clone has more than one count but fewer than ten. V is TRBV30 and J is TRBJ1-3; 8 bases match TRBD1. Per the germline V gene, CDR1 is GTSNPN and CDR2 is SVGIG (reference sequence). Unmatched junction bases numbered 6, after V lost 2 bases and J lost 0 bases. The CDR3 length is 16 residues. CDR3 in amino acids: CAWSTTGDHSGNTIYF. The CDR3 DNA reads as TGTGCCTGGAGTACGACAGGGGACCACTCTGGAAACACCATATATTTT.

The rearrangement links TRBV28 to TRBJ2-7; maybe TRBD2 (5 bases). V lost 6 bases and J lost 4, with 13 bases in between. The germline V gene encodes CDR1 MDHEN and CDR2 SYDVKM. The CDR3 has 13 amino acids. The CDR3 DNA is TGTGCCAGCAGAGGACTTACAAGATACGAGCAGTACTTC. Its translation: CASRGLTRYEQYF.

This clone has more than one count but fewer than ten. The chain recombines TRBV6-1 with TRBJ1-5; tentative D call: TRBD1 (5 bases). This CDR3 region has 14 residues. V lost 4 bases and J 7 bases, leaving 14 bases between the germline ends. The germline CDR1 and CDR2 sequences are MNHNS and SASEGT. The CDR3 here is CASSVRGRRQPQHF. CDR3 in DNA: TGTGCCAGCAGTGTAAGGGGAAGACGGCAGCCCCAGCATTTT.

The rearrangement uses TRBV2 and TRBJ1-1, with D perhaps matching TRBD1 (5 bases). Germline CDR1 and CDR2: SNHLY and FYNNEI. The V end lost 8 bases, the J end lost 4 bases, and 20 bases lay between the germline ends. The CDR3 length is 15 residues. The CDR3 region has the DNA TGTGCCAGCTTTGTTTTGTCGGGGGTGAGCACTGAAGCTTTCTTT. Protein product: CASFVLSGVSTEAFF.

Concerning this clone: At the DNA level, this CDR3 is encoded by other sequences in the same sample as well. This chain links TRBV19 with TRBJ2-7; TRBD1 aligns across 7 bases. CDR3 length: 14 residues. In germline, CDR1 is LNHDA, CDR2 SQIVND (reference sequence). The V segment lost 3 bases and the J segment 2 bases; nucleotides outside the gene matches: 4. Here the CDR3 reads CASSIGDRAYEQYF. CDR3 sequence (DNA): TGTGCCAGTAGTATCGGAGACAGGGCCTACGAGCAGTACTTC.

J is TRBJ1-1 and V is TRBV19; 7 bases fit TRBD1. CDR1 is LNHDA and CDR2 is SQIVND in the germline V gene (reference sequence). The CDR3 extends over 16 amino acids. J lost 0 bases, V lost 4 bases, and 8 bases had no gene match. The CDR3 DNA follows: TGTGCCAGTAGTACACCCACAGGGGTCGTGAACACTGAAGCTTTCTTT. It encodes CASSTPTGVVNTEAFF.

The CDR3: CASSLMGGRSADTQYF. CDR3 nucleotide sequence: TGTGCCAGCAGTTTAATGGGCGGGAGATCGGCAGATACGCAGTATTTT. The chain employs TRBV6-5 and TRBJ2-3; 7 bases are a match to TRBD2. After removal of 4 bases from V and 4 bases from J, the junction contained 11 bases not matched to a gene. This CDR3 spans 16 amino acids. Germline values: CDR1 MNHEY, CDR2 SVGAGI.

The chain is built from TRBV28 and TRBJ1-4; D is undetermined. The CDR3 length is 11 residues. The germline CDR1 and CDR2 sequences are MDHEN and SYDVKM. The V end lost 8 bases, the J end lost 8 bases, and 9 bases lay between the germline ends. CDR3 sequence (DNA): TGTGCCAGCGAAAAGCGCGAAAAACTGTTTTTT. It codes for CASEKREKLFF. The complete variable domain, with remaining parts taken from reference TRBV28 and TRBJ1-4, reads DVKVTQSSRYLVKRTGEKVFLECVQDMDHENMFWYRQDPGLGLRLIYFSYDVKMKEKGDIPEGYSVSREKKERFSLILESASTNQTSMYLCASEKREKLFFGSGTQLSVL.

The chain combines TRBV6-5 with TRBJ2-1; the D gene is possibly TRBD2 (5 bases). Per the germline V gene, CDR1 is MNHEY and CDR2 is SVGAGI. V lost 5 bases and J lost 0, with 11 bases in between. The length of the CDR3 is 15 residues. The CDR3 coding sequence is TGTGCCAGCAGTCCTTGGGAGAGCTCCTACAATGAGCAGTTCTTC. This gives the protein CASSPWESSYNEQFF.

The CDR3 spells CASIDGTSGVSSYNEQFF. The DNA for the CDR3 is TGTGCCAGCATTGACGGGACTAGCGGGGTTAGCTCCTACAATGAGCAGTTCTTC. The chain is built from TRBV21-1 and TRBJ2-1; the table's D call of TRBD2 was not tested on the DNA. TRBV21-1 counts as a pseudogene. This CDR3 has 18 residues.

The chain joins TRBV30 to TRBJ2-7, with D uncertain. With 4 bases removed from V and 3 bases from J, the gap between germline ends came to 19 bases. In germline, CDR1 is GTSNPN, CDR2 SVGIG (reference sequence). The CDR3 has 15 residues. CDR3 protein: CAWKSARAMGYEQYF. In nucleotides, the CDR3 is TGTGCCTGGAAATCGGCCAGAGCGATGGGCTACGAGCAGTACTTC.

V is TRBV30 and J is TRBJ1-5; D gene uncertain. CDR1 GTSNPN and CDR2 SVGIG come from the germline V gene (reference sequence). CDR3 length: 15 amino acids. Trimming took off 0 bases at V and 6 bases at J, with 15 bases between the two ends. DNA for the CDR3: TGTGCCTGGAGTGTCGGGTATTTCGGTTCTCAGCCCCAGCATTTT. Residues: CAWSVGYFGSQPQHF.

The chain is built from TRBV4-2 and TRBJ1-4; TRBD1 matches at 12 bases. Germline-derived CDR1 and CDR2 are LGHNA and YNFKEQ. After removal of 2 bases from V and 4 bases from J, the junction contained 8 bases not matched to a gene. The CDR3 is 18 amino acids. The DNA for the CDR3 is TGTGCCAGCAGCCAACCGGGACAGGGGGCGCAGGATAATGAAAAACTGTTTTTT. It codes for CASSQPGQGAQDNEKLFF.

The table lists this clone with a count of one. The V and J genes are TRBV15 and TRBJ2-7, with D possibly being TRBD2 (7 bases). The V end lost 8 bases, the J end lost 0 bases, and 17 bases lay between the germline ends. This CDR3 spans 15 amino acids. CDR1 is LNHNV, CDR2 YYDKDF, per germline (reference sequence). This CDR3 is CATETWGGPSYEQYF. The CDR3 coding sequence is TGTGCCACCGAGACCTGGGGGGGCCCCTCCTACGAGCAGTACTTC.

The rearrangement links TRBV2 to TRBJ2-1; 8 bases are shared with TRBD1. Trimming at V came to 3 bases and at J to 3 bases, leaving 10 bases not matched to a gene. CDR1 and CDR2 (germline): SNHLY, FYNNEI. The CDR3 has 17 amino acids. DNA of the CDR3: TGTGCCAGCAGTGATGGGGCAGGGGGCGCGAACTACAATGAGCAGTTCTTC. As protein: CASSDGAGGANYNEQFF.

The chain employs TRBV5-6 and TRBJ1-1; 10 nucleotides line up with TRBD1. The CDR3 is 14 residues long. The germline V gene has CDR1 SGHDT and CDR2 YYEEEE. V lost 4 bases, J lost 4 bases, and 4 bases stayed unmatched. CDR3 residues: CASSVGTGVTEAFF. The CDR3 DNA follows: TGTGCCAGCAGCGTCGGGACAGGGGTCACTGAAGCTTTCTTT. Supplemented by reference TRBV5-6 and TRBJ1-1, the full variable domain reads DAGVTQSPTHLIKTRGQQVTLRCSPKSGHDTVSWYQQALGQGPQFIFQYYEEEERQRGNFPDRFSGHQFPNYSSELNVNALLLGDSALYLCASSVGTGVTEAFFGQGTRLTVV.

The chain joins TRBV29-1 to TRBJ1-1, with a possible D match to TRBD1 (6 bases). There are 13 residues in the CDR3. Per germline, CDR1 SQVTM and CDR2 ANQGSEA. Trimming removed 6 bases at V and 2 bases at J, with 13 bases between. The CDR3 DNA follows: TGCAGCGTGGATCAGGACAGAAACACTGAAGCTTTCTTT. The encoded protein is CSVDQDRNTEAFF.

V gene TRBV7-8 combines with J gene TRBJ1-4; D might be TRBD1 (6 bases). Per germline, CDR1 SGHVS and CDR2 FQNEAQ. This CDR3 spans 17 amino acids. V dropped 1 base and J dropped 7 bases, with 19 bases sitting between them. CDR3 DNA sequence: TGTGCCAGCAGCTTAGGACACCGGACAGATGATGGTGAAAAACTGTTTTTT. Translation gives CASSLGHRTDDGEKLFF.

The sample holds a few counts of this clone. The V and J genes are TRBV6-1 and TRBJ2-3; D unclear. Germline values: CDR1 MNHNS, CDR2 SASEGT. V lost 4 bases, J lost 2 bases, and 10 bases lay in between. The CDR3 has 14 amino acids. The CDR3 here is CASSGGTHTDTQYF. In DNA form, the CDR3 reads TGTGCCAGCAGTGGAGGCACCCACACAGATACGCAGTATTTT.